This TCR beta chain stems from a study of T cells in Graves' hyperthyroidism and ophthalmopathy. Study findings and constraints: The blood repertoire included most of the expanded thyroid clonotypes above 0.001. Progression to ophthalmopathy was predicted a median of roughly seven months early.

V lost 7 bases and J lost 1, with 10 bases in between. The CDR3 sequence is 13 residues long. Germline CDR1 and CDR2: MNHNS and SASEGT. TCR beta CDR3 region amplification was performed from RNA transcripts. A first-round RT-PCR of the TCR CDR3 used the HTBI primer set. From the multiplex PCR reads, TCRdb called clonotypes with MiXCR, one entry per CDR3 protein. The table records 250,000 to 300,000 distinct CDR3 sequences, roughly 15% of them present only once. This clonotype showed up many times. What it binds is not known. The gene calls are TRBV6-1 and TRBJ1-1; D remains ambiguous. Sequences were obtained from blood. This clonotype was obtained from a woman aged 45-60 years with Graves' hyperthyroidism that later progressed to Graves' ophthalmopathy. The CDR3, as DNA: TGTGCCAGCATCAGGTTTCAGAACACTGAAGCTTTCTTT. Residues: CASIRFQNTEAFF.